Listed below are T cell receptor beta chains from one sample, sequenced in a study of patients and donors after allogeneic stem cell transplantation. TCRdb reprocessed the RT-PCR reads via MiXCR and lists one record per CDR3 protein. The table has hundreds of thousands of distinct CDR3 sequences, around 16% seen once; the top ten hold roughly 7.2%. Sequenced material: blood, either unsorted or a sorted T cell fraction (not recorded which). These receptor sequences come from a human donor who was either an allogeneic HSCT recipient or a stem cell or donor lymphocyte infusion donor (not recorded which). It is not recorded whose cells these are; they may come from a transplant donor. Each CDR3 is given with its conserved first and last residue. The D gene is left open where the match is weak.

j_call,d_call,v_call,cdr3_aa
TRBJ2-3,TRBD2,TRBV12-3/TRBV12-4,CASSLTSGSLDTQYF
TRBJ1-4,-,TRBV15,CATSGTRRANEKLFF
TRBJ1-1,-,TRBV20-1,CSALPAGAQNTEAFF
TRBJ2-3,TRBD1,TRBV4-1,CASSQWDRGGTDTQYF
TRBJ2-7,TRBD2,TRBV12-3/TRBV12-4,CASSPSGGHYEQYF
TRBJ2-3,-,TRBV9,CASSMDGSSTDTQYF
TRBJ2-1,-,TRBV19,CASSIIPLEGQFF
TRBJ2-2,-,TRBV2,CASRGWGELFF
TRBJ2-2,-,TRBV6-5,CASEAHTGELFF
TRBJ1-6,-,TRBV12-3/TRBV12-4,CASTRTKSSYNSPLHF
TRBJ2-5,-,TRBV12-3/TRBV12-4,CASRPRDSETQYF
TRBJ2-1,-,TRBV6-2/TRBV6-3,CASSGPGNEQFF
TRBJ2-5,-,TRBV30,CAWGGRTQETQYF
TRBJ2-3,TRBD2,TRBV6-1,CASRLQLAGVDTQYF
TRBJ2-7,-,TRBV19,CASSRGPNSYEQYF
TRBJ2-2,-,TRBV29-1,CSVEDGLNTGELFF